Shown below are 22 T cell receptor beta chains from a single sample sequenced in a study of blood T cell repertoires in COVID-19. Sequencing used immunoSEQ multiplex PCR; TCRdb keeps in-frame clones, though not all of them. The table shows 200,000 to 250,000 clones, with about 90% occurring only once. The sample consisted of peripheral blood. The receptors stem from a woman aged 55-75 years with acute or convalescent COVID-19.

CDR3 coding DNA: TGTGCCAGCAGCCAGACACTAGCGGGGTCTAGCACAGATACGCAGTATTTT. Translated, it gives CASSQTLAGSSTDTQYF. The chain links TRBV4-2 to TRBJ2-3; TRBD2 matches at 10 bases. The germline V gene encodes CDR1 LGHNA and CDR2 YNFKEQ. V gave up 3 bases and J gave up 0 bases; unmatched junction bases: 6. The CDR3 has 17 amino acids.

The V call is TRBV5-4, the J call TRBJ1-6; 8 bases are shared with TRBD1. V was pared by 3 bases and J by 10 bases, with 12 bases of the junction left unmatched. Germline loops: CDR1 SGHNT, CDR2 YYREEE (reference sequence). This CDR3 has 16 residues. CDR3 coding DNA: TGTGCCAGCAGCTCGAGCCGGGACAGGCCTGTATCACCCCTCCACTTT. Protein: CASSSSRDRPVSPLHF.

This clone was seen a single time. The chain employs TRBV2 and TRBJ2-7, with D tentatively TRBD1 (6 bases). The CDR3 spans 15 residues. The germline gives CDR1 SNHLY, CDR2 FYNNEI. Trimming cost V 6 bases and J 5 bases, with 20 bases left between them. CDR3 region: CASRANLQGTHEQYF. In DNA, the CDR3 is TGTGCCAGCAGGGCAAATCTACAGGGTACCCACGAGCAGTACTTC.

V gene TRBV6-6 combines with J gene TRBJ1-6, with TRBD1 identical over 7 bases. Unmatched junction bases numbered 7, after V lost 7 bases and J lost 16 bases. Germline V gene sequence: CDR1 MNHNY, CDR2 SVGAGI (reference sequence). The CDR3 sequence is 11 residues long. For the CDR3, the DNA is TGTGCCAGCACGCGACAGGGTGTACTCCACTTT. It yields the protein CASTRQGVLHF.

V gene TRBV21-1 combines with J gene TRBJ2-1; the DNA was not compared with TRBD2, the D call given in the table. TRBV21-1 is listed as a pseudogene. The CDR3 sequence is 22 residues long. CDR3 DNA: TGTGCCAGCAGCAAAGGGGAGGTTCCACGGACTCGAACTAGCGGAGGTGTGAATGAGCAGTTCTTC. As protein: CASSKGEVPRTRTSGGVNEQFF.

The genes are TRBV27 and TRBJ1-5, with D tentatively TRBD1 (5 bases). V was pared by 5 bases and J by 2 bases, with 10 bases between. There are 14 residues in the CDR3. CDR1 is MNHEY, CDR2 SMNVEV, per germline (reference sequence). The CDR3 protein is CASSPPGGNQPQHF. In DNA, the CDR3 is TGTGCCAGCAGTCCACCGGGGGGCAATCAGCCCCAGCATTTT.

This chain joins TRBV20-1 and TRBJ2-7; no clear D gene. Germline V gives CDR1 DFQATT, CDR2 SNEGSKA (reference sequence). The CDR3 is 11 residues long. V lost 2 bases, J lost 6 bases, and 8 bases lay in between. CDR3 in DNA: TGCAGTGCTAGACGAGAGAGCGAGCAGTACTTC. Encoded protein: CSARRESEQYF.

The chain joins TRBV2 to TRBJ1-4, with a weak D call TRBD1 (5 bases). Germline assignment: CDR1 SNHLY and CDR2 FYNNEI. The CDR3 has 13 amino acids. V lost 6 bases and J 7 bases, leaving 12 bases between the germline ends. CDR3 sequence (DNA): TGTGCCAGCAGGCGGCAGGGTCTTGAAAAACTGTTTTTT. Translating it yields CASRRQGLEKLFF.

The rearrangement uses TRBV28 and TRBJ1-2; possible D gene TRBD1, 6 bases. Trimming cost V 6 bases and J 4 bases, with 18 bases left between them. The CDR3 totals 15 residues. Per germline, CDR1 MDHEN and CDR2 SYDVKM. The CDR3 reads CASSWGGTGLYGYTF. DNA of the CDR3: TGTGCCAGCAGCTGGGGGGGCACTGGCCTCTATGGCTACACCTTC.

The chain recombines TRBV6-6 with TRBJ1-5; tentatively, D is TRBD1 (5 bases). The CDR3 consists of 14 residues. With 10 bases removed from V and 3 bases from J, the gap between germline ends came to 16 bases. The germline gives CDR1 MNHNY, CDR2 SVGAGI (reference sequence). DNA for the CDR3: TGTGCCACCCAACTTCAGGGATACAATCAGCCCCAGCATTTT. Translating it yields CATQLQGYNQPQHF.

The V and J genes are TRBV7-2 and TRBJ2-3, with 7 nucleotides matching TRBD1. This CDR3 contains 16 residues. Germline CDR1 and CDR2: SGHTA and FQGNSA. V shed 5 bases and J 3 bases; nucleotides not matched to a gene: 11. CDR3 bases: TGTGCCAGCAGCCCAGCGAGGGGACAGCTTACAGATACGCAGTATTTT. It codes for CASSPARGQLTDTQYF.

V and J are TRBV3-1 (or the pseudogene TRBV3-2) and TRBJ2-3; 7 nucleotides agree with TRBD2. The trim removed 3 bases at V and 7 bases at J, leaving 7 bases unmatched. The CDR3 has 14 residues. Germline values: CDR1 LGHDT, CDR2 YNNKEL (reference sequence). DNA of the CDR3: TGTGCCAGCAGCCAGCGGGGGTCATCCCATACGCAGTATTTT. This translates into CASSQRGSSHTQYF.

In regard to this clone: Other DNA sequences within the sample encode an identical CDR3. V usage is TRBV30 and J usage is TRBJ1-5; TRBD1 matches at 7 bases. V gave up 0 bases and J gave up 4 bases; unmatched junction bases: 0. Looked up from germline, CDR1 is GTSNPN and CDR2 is SVGIG (reference sequence). CDR3 size: 13 residues. The CDR3 is CAWSVQGNQPQHF. The CDR3 coding sequence is TGTGCCTGGAGTGTACAGGGGAATCAGCCCCAGCATTTT.

The gene calls are TRBV7-8 and TRBJ1-1, with unresolved D. CDR3 length: 14 residues. Trimming took off 2 bases at V and 1 base at J, with 8 bases between the two ends. Germline loops: CDR1 SGHVS, CDR2 FQNEAQ. The CDR3 bases are TGTGCCAGCAGCTTAAAGGGAGGGAACACTGAAGCTTTCTTT. It yields the protein CASSLKGGNTEAFF. Full variable domain (remainder filled in from reference TRBV7-8 and TRBJ1-1): GAGVSQSPRYKVAKRGQDVALRCDPISGHVSLFWYQQALGQGPEFLTYFQNEAQLDKSGLPSDRFFAERPEGSVSTLKIQRTQQEDSAVYLCASSLKGGNTEAFFGQGTRLTVV.

Only a few counts were recorded for this clone. The chain employs TRBV28 and TRBJ1-2; 9 bases line up with TRBD1. CDR3 length: 14 amino acids. CDR1 is MDHEN, CDR2 SYDVKM, per germline. V shed 6 bases and J 4 bases; nucleotides not matched to a gene: 6. The CDR3 spells CASRNRGPIYGYTF. Written as DNA, the CDR3 is TGTGCCAGCAGAAACAGGGGGCCGATCTATGGCTACACCTTC.

As concerns this clone: The identical CDR3 is also encoded by other nucleotide sequences in the sample. V gene TRBV18 combines with J gene TRBJ1-1, with 7 bases that match TRBD1. V was clipped by 3 bases and J by 3 bases; unmatched bases: 1. Germline V gene lookup returns CDR1 KGHSH and CDR2 LQKENI. This CDR3 is 13 amino acids long. CDR3 nucleotides: TGTGCCAGCTCACCTGACAGGGACACTGAAGCTTTCTTT. Its protein is CASSPDRDTEAFF.

This clone was observed a single time. The chain is built from TRBV2 and TRBJ1-1; TRBD1 matches 7 bases. The CDR3 runs 14 residues. V lost 7 bases and J lost 1; bases outside the gene matches: 6. Germline-derived CDR1 and CDR2 are SNHLY and FYNNEI. The CDR3 protein is CASKADRSNTEAFF. CDR3 nucleotide sequence: TGTGCCAGCAAAGCGGACAGGTCGAACACTGAAGCTTTCTTT.

The sample holds one count of this clone. The chain combines TRBV7-2 with TRBJ1-6; TRBD1 might be the D (6 bases). CDR1 and CDR2 from the germline V gene are SGHTA and FQGNSA. The CDR3 is 14 residues long. Trimming pared 3 bases from V and 5 bases from J, leaving 8 bases between. CDR3 nucleotides: TGTGCCAGCAGCTTGGACAGTAATAATTCACCCCTCCACTTT. It specifies CASSLDSNNSPLHF.

The chain's CDR3 is CASSLRGNTEAFF. Here the CDR3 DNA reads TGCGCCAGCAGTCTAAGGGGGAACACTGAAGCTTTCTTT. The chain combines TRBV5-1 with TRBJ1-1, with D perhaps matching TRBD1 (5 bases). Germline V gene lookup returns CDR1 SGHRS and CDR2 YFSETQ. This CDR3 is 13 amino acids long. The V gene lost 5 bases and the J gene lost 1 base, with 9 bases spanning the gap.

The rearrangement links TRBV7-2 to TRBJ1-5, with D perhaps TRBD1 (6 bases). Germline CDR1 reads SGHTA; CDR2 reads FQGNSA. This CDR3 spans 13 amino acids. V dropped 0 bases and J dropped 8 bases, with 8 bases sitting between them. The CDR3 coding sequence is TGTGCCAGCAGCTTAGCCTGGACAGAGCCCCAGCATTTT. This sequence encodes CASSLAWTEPQHF.

This chain uses TRBV27 with TRBJ2-7, with 7 bases that match TRBD2. The CDR3 consists of 13 residues. Germline V gives CDR1 MNHEY, CDR2 SMNVEV (reference sequence). V dropped 6 bases and J dropped 0; count of bases not matched to a gene: 2. The CDR3: CASRTSSSYEQYF. The CDR3 region has the DNA TGTGCCAGCAGGACTAGCAGCTCCTACGAGCAGTACTTC.

The chain links TRBV4-3 to TRBJ1-3, with D unresolved. Germline V gives CDR1 LGHNA, CDR2 YSLEER. The CDR3 is made up of 15 amino acids. The V end lost 0 bases, the J end lost 0 bases, and 6 bases lay between the germline ends. CDR3 sequence reads: CASSQERYSGNTIYF. The CDR3 DNA reads as TGCGCCAGCAGCCAAGAGAGATACTCTGGAAACACCATATATTTT.